Each of the 27 T cell receptor beta chains below was sequenced from the same sample in a study of early T cells in non-severe SARS-CoV-2 infection. TCRdb independently ran MiXCR on the 5' RACE reads; one entry per CDR3 protein. The profile shows 65,000 to 85,000 distinct CDR3 sequences, around 10% of them singletons. Sequenced sample: whole blood. The receptors were sampled from an adult who was a healthcare worker with PCR-confirmed SARS-CoV-2 infection or an uninfected control (not recorded which).

The chain is built from TRBV30 and TRBJ2-7, with 7 bases matching TRBD1. Germline V gene sequence: CDR1 GTSNPN, CDR2 SVGIG (reference sequence). J lost 3 bases, V lost 3 bases, and 2 bases had no gene match. The CDR3 length is 12 residues. CDR3 residues: CAWSRQGYEQYF. CDR3 nucleotides: TGTGCCTGGAGCAGACAGGGCTACGAGCAGTACTTC.

This clonotype was counted ten times or more. The chain combines TRBV20-1 with TRBJ2-5; 8 nucleotides line up with TRBD1. Germline V CDR1 and CDR2: DFQATT, SNEGSKA (reference sequence). The CDR3 contains 16 residues. V was clipped by 2 bases and J by 3 bases; unmatched bases: 11. CDR3 sequence: CSARSGQGGVEETQYF. Written as DNA, the CDR3 is TGCAGTGCTAGATCCGGACAGGGTGGTGTAGAAGAGACCCAGTACTTC.

The chain has TRBV4-1 and TRBJ2-6; D may be TRBD1 (5 bases). The CDR3 is made up of 16 amino acids. Per the germline V gene, CDR1 is MGHRA and CDR2 is YSYEKL. V was shortened by 0 bases and J by 8 bases, with 14 bases between the two germline ends. The CDR3 region is CASSQDRIGAPNVLTF. For the CDR3, the DNA is TGCGCCAGCAGCCAAGATCGGATAGGGGCCCCCAACGTCCTGACTTTC.

The chain employs TRBV11-2 and TRBJ2-5, with D unresolved. The CDR3 has 15 residues. Trimming left V 1 base short and J 5 bases short, with 14 bases between. Germline V CDR1 and CDR2: SGHAT, FQNNGV. The CDR3 reads CASSLGQDRRETQYF. CDR3 DNA: TGTGCCAGCAGCTTAGGCCAGGATCGGCGGGAGACCCAGTACTTC.

Concerning this clonotype itself: Because it lacks the conserved phenylalanine or tryptophan at the end, this CDR3 is likely a read error. The limits of the CDR3 on the DNA are not certain, so only TCRdb's listed CDR3 is given. CDR3 sequence: CASKSRPRDL. V gene TRBV6-5 combines with J gene TRBJ1-6; the table's D gene call, TRBD1, was not cross checked with the DNA. Germline CDR1 and CDR2: MNHEY and SVGAGI. The CDR3 comprises 10 residues, both ends counted.

This clonotype was counted ten times or more. This chain connects TRBV6-5 to TRBJ2-2; TRBD2 matches at 11 bases. The V and J ends lost 7 bases and 4 bases, in that order; junction bases with no gene match: 11. CDR3 length: 17 residues. CDR1 is MNHEY, CDR2 SVGAGI, per germline. The CDR3 loop reads CASTLKGTSGRTGELFF. The CDR3 coding sequence is TGTGCCAGCACCCTAAAAGGGACTAGCGGACGCACCGGGGAGCTGTTTTTT.

This clonotype was recorded a few times. The J gene is TRBJ2-5, the V gene TRBV29-1, with a tentative D call TRBD2 (5 bases). The V and J ends lost 4 bases and 5 bases respectively, with 5 bases between them. This CDR3 is 10 amino acids long. The V gene's germline CDR1 is SQVTM and CDR2 ANQGSEA. This chain's CDR3 is CSVGEETQYF. The CDR3 DNA reads as TGCAGCGTTGGGGAGGAGACCCAGTACTTC.

The chain couples TRBV7-2 to TRBJ1-2; TRBD1 agrees at 10 bases. Germline CDR1 reads SGHTA; CDR2 reads FQGNSA. The CDR3 is 14 amino acids. The V gene end was trimmed by 5 bases and the J gene end by 5 bases; junction bases not matched to a gene: 5. CDR3 protein: CASSLDRGRYGYTF. The CDR3 region has the DNA TGTGCCAGCAGCCTAGACAGGGGGCGTTATGGCTACACCTTC.

This clonotype was detected ten times or more. This chain joins TRBV25-1 and TRBJ2-5, with 8 nucleotides matching TRBD1. V was clipped by 3 bases and J by 5 bases; unmatched bases: 14. The CDR3 is 17 amino acids. Germline V gives CDR1 MGHDK, CDR2 SYGVNS. The CDR3: CASSDTWVRQGRETQYF. As DNA, the CDR3 is TGTGCCAGCAGTGACACCTGGGTGCGACAGGGGCGTGAGACCCAGTACTTC.

The chain is built from TRBV29-1 and TRBJ2-3; D not resolved. Germline V lookup: CDR1 SQVTM, CDR2 ANQGSEA. This CDR3 is built from 13 residues. Deletions cut 3 bases from V and 5 bases from J, with 12 bases between. CDR3 sequence reads: CSVDDLFGDTQYF. In DNA form, the CDR3 reads TGCAGCGTTGACGACCTCTTTGGAGATACGCAGTATTTT.

In its sample, this clonotype was seen a few times. This chain links TRBV19 with TRBJ1-4; D remains unclear. Trimming left V 4 bases short and J 8 bases short, with 17 bases between. The germline V gene encodes CDR1 LNHDA and CDR2 SQIVND (reference sequence). The CDR3 is made up of 15 amino acids. CDR3 nucleotide sequence: TGTGCCAGTAGTACCGGGCGTCAGGATGCCGAAAAACTGTTTTTT. The encoded protein is CASSTGRQDAEKLFF.

This clonotype was observed many times. The chain recombines TRBV20-1 with TRBJ2-7; TRBD2 matches 8 bases. The V segment lost 0 bases and the J segment 3 bases; nucleotides outside the gene matches: 13. Germline V gives CDR1 DFQATT, CDR2 SNEGSKA (reference sequence). This CDR3 has 17 residues. The CDR3 nucleotides read TGCAGTGCTAGAGATTCCCGCCCCGGGAGGGCCGACTACGAGCAGTACTTC. Amino acids: CSARDSRPGRADYEQYF.

This clonotype was seen ten or more times. The rearrangement links TRBV7-6 to TRBJ2-7; D uncertain. This CDR3 is 14 amino acids long. The germline V gene has CDR1 SGHVS and CDR2 FNYEAQ. V was trimmed by 1 base and J by 3 bases, leaving 10 bases between them. CDR3 sequence reads: CASSLGSVYYEQYF. As DNA, the CDR3 is TGTGCCAGCAGCTTAGGGTCAGTATACTACGAGCAGTACTTC.

The chain carries TRBV7-2 and TRBJ2-3, with 11 bases aligning to TRBD2. J was trimmed by 4 bases and V by 1 base; bases with no gene match: 4. The CDR3 is 16 residues long. Germline assignment: CDR1 SGHTA and CDR2 FQGNSA. The CDR3 protein is CASSLGLAGPADTQYF. In DNA, the CDR3 is TGTGCCAGCAGCTTAGGACTAGCGGGACCCGCAGATACGCAGTATTTT.

This chain uses TRBV20-1 with TRBJ2-7; 10 nucleotides line up with TRBD2. Trimming at V came to 1 base and at J to 3 bases, leaving 3 bases not matched to a gene. This CDR3 has 14 amino acids. Germline V gene lookup returns CDR1 DFQATT and CDR2 SNEGSKA (reference sequence). CDR3 residues: CSARASGGIYEQYF. The CDR3 bases are TGCAGTGCTAGAGCTAGCGGGGGTATCTACGAGCAGTACTTC.

This sequence joins TRBV20-1 and TRBJ1-4; D remains ambiguous. The germline V and J ends were trimmed by 1 base and 7 bases, with 13 bases remaining between them. This CDR3 comprises 14 residues. The germline V gene has CDR1 DFQATT and CDR2 SNEGSKA (reference sequence). The CDR3 DNA follows: TGCAGTGCTAGAGGTCCGGGGTCCCCTGAAAAACTGTTTTTT. Its protein is CSARGPGSPEKLFF.

This clonotype was seen repeatedly, ten times or more. The genes are TRBV7-9 and TRBJ1-2; TRBD1 aligns across 7 bases. The CDR3 covers 15 residues. Germline V gives CDR1 SEHNR, CDR2 FQNEAQ (reference sequence). J was trimmed by 5 bases and V by 4 bases; bases with no gene match: 10. The CDR3 loop is CASSSLDRAGYGYTF. The DNA of the CDR3 is TGTGCCAGCAGCTCACTCGACAGGGCGGGTTATGGCTACACCTTC.

This clonotype showed up many times. The chain carries TRBV5-1 and TRBJ1-1; possibly TRBD1 for D (5 bases). The CDR3 is 18 residues long. CDR1 SGHRS and CDR2 YFSETQ come from the germline V gene. Trimming shortened V by 4 bases and J by 8 bases, and 30 bases separated the two germline ends. CDR3 sequence: CASSHLRGWEGVSGEAFF. As DNA, the CDR3 is TGCGCCAGCAGCCACCTGCGGGGATGGGAAGGGGTATCAGGGGAAGCTTTCTTT.

This clonotype was detected many times. V gene TRBV7-2 combines with J gene TRBJ2-6, with unresolved D. The V gene lost 5 bases and the J gene lost 2 bases, with 13 bases spanning the gap. This CDR3 is 16 amino acids long. Germline-derived CDR1 and CDR2 are SGHTA and FQGNSA. The CDR3 loop is CASSRRSATGANVLTF. The CDR3, as DNA: TGTGCCAGCAGCCGTAGGTCGGCGACTGGGGCCAACGTCCTGACTTTC.

This clonotype has ten or more counts. J is TRBJ2-5 and V is TRBV27; 12 nucleotides line up with TRBD1. Trimming cost V 4 bases and J 5 bases; bases outside gene matches: 8. This CDR3 spans 16 amino acids. In germline, CDR1 is MNHEY, CDR2 SMNVEV (reference sequence). Here the CDR3 DNA reads TGTGCCAGCAGTTCAAGGGACAGGGGGCGCGGGGAGACCCAGTACTTC. Its protein is CASSSRDRGRGETQYF.

This clonotype was seen at least ten times. The chain employs TRBV12-3 or TRBV12-4 and TRBJ2-2, with 10 bases aligning to TRBD1. The CDR3 has 15 residues. J gave up 5 bases and V 5 bases, and 5 bases lay outside the gene matches. The CDR3 spells CASSPGTGETGELFF. The CDR3 DNA sequence: TGTGCCAGCAGTCCCGGGACAGGGGAAACCGGGGAGCTGTTTTTT.

This clonotype was observed at least ten times. The V and J genes are TRBV10-3 and TRBJ2-1; unclear D gene. V shed 7 bases and J shed 1 base, with 8 bases lying between them. The CDR3 length is 13 residues. The germline V gene has CDR1 ENHRY and CDR2 SYGVKD. As DNA, the CDR3 is TGTGCCATCAATGCAGAGTCCTACAATGAGCAGTTCTTC. Its translation is CAINAESYNEQFF.

This clonotype was observed many times. The chain recombines TRBV7-9 with TRBJ2-2; 8 bases line up with TRBD2. CDR1 and CDR2 (germline): SEHNR, FQNEAQ (reference sequence). V was clipped by 6 bases and J by 5 bases; unmatched bases: 11. The CDR3 consists of 16 residues. As DNA, the CDR3 is TGTGCCAGCAGTCGACTCTTTAGCGGGGAGACCGGGGAGCTGTTTTTT. This sequence encodes CASSRLFSGETGELFF. Full variable domain (outside the CDR3, taken from reference TRBV7-9 and TRBJ2-2): DTGVSQNPRHKITKRGQNVTFRCDPISEHNRLYWYRQTLGQGPEFLTYFQNEAQLEKSRLLSDRFSAERPKGSFSTLEIQRTEQGDSAMYLCASSRLFSGETGELFFGEGSRLTVL.

This clonotype was seen a handful of times. The V and J genes are TRBV7-9 and TRBJ1-6; TRBD1 matches at 9 bases. Germline CDR1 SEHNR, CDR2 FQNEAQ (reference sequence). This CDR3 has 15 amino acids. The V segment lost 4 bases and the J segment 9 bases; nucleotides outside the gene matches: 7. The chain's CDR3 is CASSSGTGSSSPLHF. The CDR3 nucleotides read TGTGCCAGCAGCTCAGGGACAGGGTCTAGTTCACCCCTCCACTTT.

The V call is TRBV6-2 or TRBV6-3, the J call TRBJ1-5; no definite D call. V was shortened by 8 bases and J by 11 bases, with 13 bases between the two germline ends. Germline V lookup: CDR1 MNHEY, CDR2 SVGEGT. This CDR3 is built from 11 residues. Here the CDR3 DNA reads TGTGCCAGCGGGTCGGCGGGAGCCCAGCATTTT. Translating it yields CASGSAGAQHF.

This clonotype was observed a handful of times. The J gene is TRBJ2-5, the V gene TRBV19; 12 bases are a match to TRBD2. The V gene's germline CDR1 is LNHDA and CDR2 SQIVND (reference sequence). This CDR3 region has 16 residues. V shed 3 bases and J 4 bases; nucleotides not matched to a gene: 6. The CDR3 DNA follows: TGTGCCAGTAGTATGGGGCTAGCGGGAGGGCGAGAGACCCAGTACTTC. Amino acid sequence: CASSMGLAGGRETQYF.

This clonotype showed up many times. The gene calls are TRBV29-1 and TRBJ2-3; 12 bases fit TRBD1. CDR3 length: 14 residues. From germline, CDR1 is SQVTM and CDR2 ANQGSEA. The V gene end was trimmed by 3 bases and the J gene end by 3 bases; junction bases not matched to a gene: 1. The DNA of the CDR3 is TGCAGCGTTGAGGGACAGGGGGCGACAGATACGCAGTATTTT. Protein: CSVEGQGATDTQYF.